This is a list of T cell receptor beta chains from one sample in a study of T-cell memory formation after mild COVID-19. TCRdb re-called the 5' RACE reads with MiXCR, one entry per CDR3 protein. This sample carries some 160,000 distinct CDR3 sequences, over 10% of them seen once, and the ten largest clones take approximately 3.3%. Source material: PBMCs or a T cell subset sorted from them (not recorded which). The source is a man aged 18 to 29 who had mild COVID-19 (a few samples of this study predate the infection). Cell type and time point are not known. Each CDR3 is given with its conserved first and last residue. D genes are given only for firm matches. Clone size is stated in some rows and not others, as once, few, many or a class when expanded.

clone size: -
V gene: TRBV7-2
J gene: TRBJ1-6
D gene: -
CDR3 DNA: TGTGCCAGCAGCTTAGTCGGCTCCTATAATTCACCCCTCCACTTT
CDR3 protein: CASSLVGSYNSPLHF

clone size: -
V gene: TRBV5-1
J gene: TRBJ1-1
D gene: -
CDR3 DNA: TGCGCCAGCAGCTTGGAACGAGGAGAAGCTTTCTTT
CDR3 protein: CASSLERGEAFF

clone size: few
V gene: TRBV5-1
J gene: TRBJ2-3
D gene: -
CDR3 DNA: TGCGCCAGCAGCTTGGCTCAGGGCCAGGATACGCAGTATTTT
CDR3 protein: CASSLAQGQDTQYF

clone size: few
V gene: TRBV28
J gene: TRBJ1-1
D gene: -
CDR3 DNA: TGTGCCAGCCTGGACAGTCAGACTGAAGCTTTCTTT
CDR3 protein: CASLDSQTEAFF

clone size: many
V gene: TRBV7-3
J gene: TRBJ1-1
D gene: -
CDR3 DNA: TGTGCCAGCAGCTTAAGTTTAGGAGCGAACACTGAAGCTTTCTTT
CDR3 protein: CASSLSLGANTEAFF

clone size: few
V gene: TRBV7-2
J gene: TRBJ2-3
D gene: -
CDR3 DNA: TGTGCCAGCAGCTTAGGGGGACGGACCCCCACAGATACGCAGTATTTT
CDR3 protein: CASSLGGRTPTDTQYF

clone size: few
V gene: TRBV6-5
J gene: TRBJ1-6
D gene: TRBD1
CDR3 DNA: TGTGCCAGCAGTTACGGGACAGGGGGCGAGTTTTCACCCCTCCACTTT
CDR3 protein: CASSYGTGGEFSPLHF

clone size: -
V gene: TRBV29-1
J gene: TRBJ2-6
D gene: -
CDR3 DNA: TGCAGCGCGGAAGGAGGGTGGGCCAACGTCCTGACTTTC
CDR3 protein: CSAEGGWANVLTF

clone size: -
V gene: TRBV28
J gene: TRBJ1-1
D gene: -
CDR3 DNA: TGTGCCAGCACCACCGGGGGGGATTGGGTCACTGAAGCTTTCTTT
CDR3 protein: CASTTGGDWVTEAFF

clone size: few
V gene: TRBV7-6
J gene: TRBJ2-5
D gene: TRBD2
CDR3 DNA: TGTGCCAGCAGAAGGGGCGGGGGGGCCGAGGAGACCCAGTACTTC
CDR3 protein: CASRRGGGAEETQYF

clone size: -
V gene: TRBV7-9
J gene: TRBJ1-1
D gene: -
CDR3 DNA: TGTGCCAGCAGCTTTGTGGGAACTGAAGCTTTCTTT
CDR3 protein: CASSFVGTEAFF

clone size: many
V gene: TRBV2
J gene: TRBJ2-1
D gene: -
CDR3 DNA: TGTGCCAGCAGTTTTCCCAATGAGCAGTTCTTC
CDR3 protein: CASSFPNEQFF

clone size: many
V gene: TRBV7-2
J gene: TRBJ2-5
D gene: -
CDR3 DNA: TGTGCCAGCAGCTTAGACGTACGGGAGACCCAGTACTTC
CDR3 protein: CASSLDVRETQYF

clone size: few
V gene: TRBV2
J gene: TRBJ2-1
D gene: -
CDR3 DNA: TGTGCCAGCAGTGTCCTAAAAGTGTATGAGCAGTTCTTC
CDR3 protein: CASSVLKVYEQFF

clone size: many
V gene: TRBV7-8
J gene: TRBJ2-3
D gene: -
CDR3 DNA: TGTGCCAGCAGCCCCCACACAGATACGCAGTATTTT
CDR3 protein: CASSPHTDTQYF

clone size: few
V gene: TRBV7-2
J gene: TRBJ2-3
D gene: TRBD1
CDR3 DNA: TGTGCCAGCAGCTCGCGGACAGGGGATGTAGATACGCAGTATTTT
CDR3 protein: CASSSRTGDVDTQYF

clone size: -
V gene: TRBV9
J gene: TRBJ2-3
D gene: TRBD2
CDR3 DNA: TGTGCCAGCAGCGTAGATGGGCGGGGGGCAGATACGCAGTATTTT
CDR3 protein: CASSVDGRGADTQYF

clone size: many
V gene: TRBV12-3/TRBV12-4
J gene: TRBJ2-5
D gene: -
CDR3 DNA: TGTGCCAGCAGTTTACTCAGGAAAGAGACCCAGTACTTC
CDR3 protein: CASSLLRKETQYF

clone size: few
V gene: TRBV7-2
J gene: TRBJ2-5
D gene: TRBD2
CDR3 DNA: TGTGCCAGCAGCTTAGCGACTAGCGGGGGGTCTAAGACCCAGTACTTC
CDR3 protein: CASSLATSGGSKTQYF

clone size: -
V gene: TRBV20-1
J gene: TRBJ2-3
D gene: TRBD2
CDR3 DNA: TGCAGTGCTAGACCCAGCGGGGGGAGCACAGATACGCAGTATTTT
CDR3 protein: CSARPSGGSTDTQYF

clone size: many
V gene: TRBV24-1
J gene: TRBJ2-3
D gene: -
CDR3 DNA: TGTGCCACCCAAGGTCCTCAGGGATGGGCAGATACGCAGTATTTT
CDR3 protein: CATQGPQGWADTQYF

clone size: few
V gene: TRBV6-5
J gene: TRBJ2-5
D gene: -
CDR3 DNA: TGTGCCAGCAGTTACTCCCGACTAGGCGAGACCCAGTACTTC
CDR3 protein: CASSYSRLGETQYF

clone size: -
V gene: TRBV5-1
J gene: TRBJ2-1
D gene: -
CDR3 DNA: TGCGCCAGCAGCTTCCTGCCTGGCTCCTACAATGAGCAGTTCTTC
CDR3 protein: CASSFLPGSYNEQFF

clone size: few
V gene: TRBV6-2/TRBV6-3
J gene: TRBJ2-1
D gene: -
CDR3 DNA: TGTGCCAGCAGTTACCACGGGGGCAGATATGAGCAGTTCTTC
CDR3 protein: CASSYHGGRYEQFF

clone size: few
V gene: TRBV11-2
J gene: TRBJ1-5
D gene: TRBD1
CDR3 DNA: TGTGCCAGCAGCTTAGGCGGGACAGGGGTTTATAGCAATCAGCCCCAGCATTTT
CDR3 protein: CASSLGGTGVYSNQPQHF

clone size: few
V gene: TRBV20-1
J gene: TRBJ2-2
D gene: TRBD1
CDR3 DNA: TGCAGTGCTAGCGCGAGGGACAGCTTTAACACCGGGGAGCTGTTTTTT
CDR3 protein: CSASARDSFNTGELFF

clone size: -
V gene: TRBV10-3
J gene: TRBJ2-5
D gene: -
CDR3 DNA: TGTGCCATCGCTGAGGGGCCAGAGACCCAGTACTTC
CDR3 protein: CAIAEGPETQYF

clone size: -
V gene: TRBV4-2
J gene: TRBJ2-1
D gene: TRBD2
CDR3 DNA: TGTGCCAGCAGCCAAGTCGGGACTAGCGGATACAATGAGCAGTTCTTC
CDR3 protein: CASSQVGTSGYNEQFF

clone size: -
V gene: TRBV7-3
J gene: TRBJ1-1
D gene: -
CDR3 DNA: TGTGCCAGCAGCGAGCAGGGGCCAGGGACTGAAGCTTTCTTT
CDR3 protein: CASSEQGPGTEAFF